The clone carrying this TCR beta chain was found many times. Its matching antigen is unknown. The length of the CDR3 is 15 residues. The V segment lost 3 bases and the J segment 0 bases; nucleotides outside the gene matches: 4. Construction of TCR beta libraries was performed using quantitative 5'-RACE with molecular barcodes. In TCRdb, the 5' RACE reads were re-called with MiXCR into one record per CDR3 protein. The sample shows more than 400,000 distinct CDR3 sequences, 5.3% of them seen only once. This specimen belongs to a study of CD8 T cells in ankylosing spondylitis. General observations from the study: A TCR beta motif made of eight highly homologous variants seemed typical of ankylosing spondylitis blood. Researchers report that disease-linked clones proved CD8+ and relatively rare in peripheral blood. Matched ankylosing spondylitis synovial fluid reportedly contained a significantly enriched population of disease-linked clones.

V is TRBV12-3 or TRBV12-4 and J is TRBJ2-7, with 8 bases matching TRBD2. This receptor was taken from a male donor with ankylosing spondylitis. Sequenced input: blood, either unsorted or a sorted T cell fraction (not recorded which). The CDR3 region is CASSFLLAGSYEQYF. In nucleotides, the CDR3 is TGTGCCAGCAGTTTCCTCCTAGCGGGCTCCTACGAGCAGTACTTC.